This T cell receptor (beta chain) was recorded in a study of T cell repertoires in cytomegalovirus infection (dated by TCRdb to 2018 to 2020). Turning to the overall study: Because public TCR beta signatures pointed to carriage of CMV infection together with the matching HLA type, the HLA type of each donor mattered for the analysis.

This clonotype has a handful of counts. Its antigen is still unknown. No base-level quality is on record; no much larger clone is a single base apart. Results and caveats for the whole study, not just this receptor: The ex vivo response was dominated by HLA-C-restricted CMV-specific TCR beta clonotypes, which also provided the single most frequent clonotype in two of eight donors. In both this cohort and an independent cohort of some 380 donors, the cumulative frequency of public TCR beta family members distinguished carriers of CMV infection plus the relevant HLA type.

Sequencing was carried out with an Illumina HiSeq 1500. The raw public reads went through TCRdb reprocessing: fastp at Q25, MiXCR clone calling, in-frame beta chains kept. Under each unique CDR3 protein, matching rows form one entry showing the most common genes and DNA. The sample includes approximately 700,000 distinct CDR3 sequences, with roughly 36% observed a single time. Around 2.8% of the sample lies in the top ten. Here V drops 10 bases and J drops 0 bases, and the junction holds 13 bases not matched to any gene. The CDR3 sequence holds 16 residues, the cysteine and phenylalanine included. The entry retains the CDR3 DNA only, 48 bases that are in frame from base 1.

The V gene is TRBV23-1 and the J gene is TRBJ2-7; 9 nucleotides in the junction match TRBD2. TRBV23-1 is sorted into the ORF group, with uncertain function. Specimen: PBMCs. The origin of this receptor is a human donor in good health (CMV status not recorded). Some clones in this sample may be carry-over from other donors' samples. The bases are TGCGCCACGGACGCTTCTGGCGGGAGGGGCTCCTACGAGCAGTACTTC. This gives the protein CATDASGGRGSYEQYF.